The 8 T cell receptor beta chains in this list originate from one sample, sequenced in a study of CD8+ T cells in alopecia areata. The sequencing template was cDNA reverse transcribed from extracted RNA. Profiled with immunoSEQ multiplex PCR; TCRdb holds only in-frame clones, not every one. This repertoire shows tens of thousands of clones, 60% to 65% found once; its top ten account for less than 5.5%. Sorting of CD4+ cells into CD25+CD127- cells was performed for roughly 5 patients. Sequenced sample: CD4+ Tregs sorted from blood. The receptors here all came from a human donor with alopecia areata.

The CDR3 loop reads CASRLHYYEQYF. CDR3 nucleotides: TGCGCCAGCAGACTACATTACTACGAGCAGTACTTC. The rearrangement uses TRBV23-1 and TRBJ2-7; D unclear. TRBV23-1 is classed as an ORF, of uncertain function. Trimming pared 6 bases from V and 3 bases from J, leaving 9 bases between. The CDR3 has 12 amino acids.

As DNA, the CDR3 is TGCAGCGCGAAAAATAGGGACAGGGCCTACAATGAGCAGTTCTTC. Protein: CSAKNRDRAYNEQFF. The chain uses TRBV29-1 and TRBJ2-1, with 9 bases fitting TRBD1. CDR3 length equals 15 residues. With 7 bases clipped from V and 2 bases from J, the junction kept 9 bases outside the gene matches. The germline gives CDR1 SQVTM, CDR2 ANQGSEA.

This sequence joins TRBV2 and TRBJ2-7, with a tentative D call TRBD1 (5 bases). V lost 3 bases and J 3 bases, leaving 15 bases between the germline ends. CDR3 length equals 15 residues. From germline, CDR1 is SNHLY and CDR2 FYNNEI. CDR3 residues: CASSDSRVFIYEQYF. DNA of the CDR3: TGTGCCAGCAGTGACTCCAGGGTTTTCATCTACGAGCAGTACTTC.

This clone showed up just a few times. As DNA, the CDR3 is TGTGCCAGCAGTTACTCGGCGTACAATGAGCAGTTCTTC. Its protein is CASSYSAYNEQFF. The chain is built from TRBV6-6 and TRBJ2-1; D not certain. CDR1 and CDR2 from the germline V gene are MNHNY and SVGAGI (reference sequence). The CDR3 is made up of 13 amino acids. Trimming removed 0 bases from V and 4 bases from J, with 4 bases in between.

The DNA of the CDR3 is TGTGCCAGCAGCTTAGAGTCGGTCGTTTGGGGCGGGGAGCTGTTTTTT. It translates to CASSLESVVWGGELFF. The rearrangement joins TRBV7-8 to TRBJ2-2; D ambiguous. CDR3 size: 16 residues. Germline CDR1 is SGHVS and CDR2 is FQNEAQ. Trimming shortened V by 1 base and J by 7 bases, and 16 bases separated the two germline ends. Full variable domain (remainder filled in from reference TRBV7-8 and TRBJ2-2): GAGVSQSPRYKVAKRGQDVALRCDPISGHVSLFWYQQALGQGPEFLTYFQNEAQLDKSGLPSDRFFAERPEGSVSTLKIQRTQQEDSAVYLCASSLESVVWGGELFFGEGSRLTVL.

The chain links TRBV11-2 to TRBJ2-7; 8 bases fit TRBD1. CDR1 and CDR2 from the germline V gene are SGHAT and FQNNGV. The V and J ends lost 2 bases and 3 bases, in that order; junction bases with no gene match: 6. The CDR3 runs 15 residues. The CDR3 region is CASSLQGALNYEQYF. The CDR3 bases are TGTGCCAGCAGCTTACAGGGGGCGCTTAACTACGAGCAGTACTTC.

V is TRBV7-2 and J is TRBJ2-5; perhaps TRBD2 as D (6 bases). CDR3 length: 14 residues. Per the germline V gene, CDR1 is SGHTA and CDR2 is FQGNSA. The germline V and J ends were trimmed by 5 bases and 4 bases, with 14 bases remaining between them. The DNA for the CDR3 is TGTGCCAGCAGCGGAGGGCGGGTTGGAGAGACCCAGTACTTC. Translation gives CASSGGRVGETQYF.

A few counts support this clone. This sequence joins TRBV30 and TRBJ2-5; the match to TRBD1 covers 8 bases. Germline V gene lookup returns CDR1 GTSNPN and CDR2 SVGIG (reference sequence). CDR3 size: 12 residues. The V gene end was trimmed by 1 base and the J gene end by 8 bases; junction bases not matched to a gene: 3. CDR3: CAWSGDRGTQYF. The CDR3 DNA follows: TGTGCCTGGAGTGGAGACAGGGGCACCCAGTACTTC. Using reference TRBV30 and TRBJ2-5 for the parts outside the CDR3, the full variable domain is SQTIHQWPATLVQPVGSPLSLECTVEGTSNPNLYWYRQAAGRGLQLLFYSVGIGQISSEVPQNLSASRPQDRQFILSSKKLLLSDSGFYLCAWSGDRGTQYFGPGTRLLVL.